The table lists the clone carrying this T cell receptor (beta chain) with many counts. The data are from a study of T cells in Graves' hyperthyroidism and ophthalmopathy. The CDR3 loop spans 21 amino acids. Germline CDR1 SGHAT, CDR2 FQNNGV. Trimming shortened V by 0 bases and J by 0 bases, and 24 bases separated the two germline ends. RNA transcripts yielded amplified TCR beta CDR3 regions. In the first-round RT-PCR of the TCR CDR3, the HTBI primer set was used. A single record per CDR3 protein comes from TCRdb applying MiXCR to the multiplex PCR reads. The sample consists of a few hundred thousand distinct CDR3 sequences, 13% to 15% of them appearing once.

The receptor's source is a woman between 40 and 50 years old with Graves' hyperthyroidism that later progressed to Graves' ophthalmopathy. The V and J genes are TRBV11-2 and TRBJ2-1, with D perhaps matching TRBD2 (6 bases). Sample: blood. The CDR3 region has the DNA TGTGCCAGCAGCTTAGATCTAGTAGGACTAATCCGGCTAAGCTCCTACAATGAGCAGTTCTTC. Translating it yields CASSLDLVGLIRLSSYNEQFF.